These 32 T cell receptor beta chains share one sample of origin, sequenced in a study of T cells in women clearing cervical HPV infection. Some clones are missing from TCRdb's copy, which holds only in-frame ones; the method was immunoSEQ multiplex PCR. Recorded for this sample: tens of thousands of clones. Source material: blood buffy coat. All receptors derive from a woman aged 18 to 75 with a cervical HPV16 infection that either progressed to CIN3+ or cleared (not recorded which).

A remark on this clone: With the read ending 3 residues before the CDR3 end, the germline J gene is used to fill in that end. The chain links TRBV25-1 to TRBJ2-2; D might be TRBD1 (6 bases). V shed 6 bases and J shed 3 bases, with 11 bases lying between them. Germline-derived CDR1 and CDR2 are MGHDK and SYGVNS. This CDR3 is built from 14 residues. The chain's CDR3 is CASRRAGDTGELFF. The sequenced CDR3 bases are TGTGCCAGCAGAAGAGCAGGGGACACCGGGGAG.

Remarks on this clone: With the read ending 3 residues before the CDR3 end, the germline J gene is used to fill in that end. The chain is built from TRBV6-1 and TRBJ1-6, with D unclear. Trimming cost V 3 bases and J 1 base, with 4 bases left between them. This CDR3 region has 14 residues. The germline V gene encodes CDR1 MNHNS and CDR2 SASEGT. Incomplete CDR3 DNA: TGTGCCAGCAGTGACGGGTCCTATAATTCACCC. Translation gives CASSDGSYNSP. The full CDR3 is CASSDGSYNSPLHF.

On this clone itself: The missing CDR3 end, 3 residues past where the read stops, is filled in from the germline J gene. The V call is TRBV5-4, the J call TRBJ2-7, with 9 nucleotides matching TRBD2. V lost 2 bases and J lost 2; bases outside the gene matches: 2. This CDR3 comprises 14 residues. Per the germline V gene, CDR1 is SGHNT and CDR2 is YYREEE (reference sequence). CDR3 residues: CASSFSGSTYEQYF. The sequenced CDR3 bases are TGTGCCAGCAGCTTTAGCGGGAGTACCTACGAG. The full variable domain, completed using reference TRBV5-4 and TRBJ2-7, is ETGVTQSPTHLIKTRGQQVTLRCSSQSGHNTVSWYQQALGQGPQFIFQYYREEENGRGNFPPRFSGLQFPNYSSELNVNALELDDSALYLCASSFSGSTYEQYFGPGTRLTVT.

As to this clone: With the read ending 3 residues before the CDR3 end, the germline J gene is used to fill in that end. The chain has TRBV2 and TRBJ1-5; D gene unclear. This CDR3 region has 15 residues. Germline V gene sequence: CDR1 SNHLY, CDR2 FYNNEI. V shed 7 bases and J shed 3 bases, with 16 bases lying between them. CDR3 loop: CASTKGTGSNQPQHF. The covered CDR3 bases are TGTGCCAGCACCAAAGGTACGGGGTCCAATCAGCCC.

On this clone: The CDR3 goes on 3 residues after the read ends, and that part is filled in from the germline J gene. This chain connects TRBV5-1 to TRBJ2-2; TRBD1 matches 7 bases. CDR3 length: 15 residues. Germline CDR1 reads SGHRS; CDR2 reads YFSETQ. The part of the CDR3 DNA that was read is TGCGCCAGCAGCTATGAGGGGGCCTGGGGTGAAAAG. Amino acids: CASSYEGAWGEK. The CDR3, in full, reads CASSYEGAWGEKLFF.

Incomplete CDR3 DNA: TGCGCCAGCAGCTCGGGACTAGCGGGAGCCCTGACAGATACG. Amino acid sequence: CASSSGLAGALTDT. The full CDR3 reads CASSSGLAGALTDTQYF. This chain joins TRBV5-1 and TRBJ2-3, with 14 bases identical to TRBD2. The CDR3 extends 3 residues past the end of the read, so its final part is completed from the germline J gene. V was clipped by 3 bases and J by 3 bases; unmatched bases: 6. Per germline, CDR1 SGHRS and CDR2 YFSETQ. The CDR3 length is 17 residues.

Concerning this clone itself: The read ends 3 residues before the CDR3 terminus; that terminus is restored from the germline J gene. The rearrangement links TRBV7-2 to TRBJ2-7; D might be TRBD2 (5 bases). Germline loops: CDR1 SGHTA, CDR2 FQGNSA. This CDR3 is built from 13 residues. V was trimmed by 3 bases and J by 6 bases, leaving 12 bases between them. CDR3 DNA (partial): TGTGCCAGCAGCTTGTTGAGGGCGGGCGAG. Its protein product is CASSLLRAGE. The full CDR3 is CASSLLRAGEQYF.

Concerning this clone: The read ends 3 residues before the CDR3 terminus; that terminus is restored from the germline J gene. V is TRBV29-1 and J is TRBJ2-1, with 7 bases that match TRBD1. This CDR3 spans 12 amino acids. Losses at the gene ends were 3 bases for V and 5 bases for J; bases not matched to a gene: 1. Germline V gene sequence: CDR1 SQVTM, CDR2 ANQGSEA. The CDR3 reads CSVEGQNNEQFF. The sequenced CDR3 bases are TGCAGCGTTGAGGGACAGAACAATGAG.

Note on this clone: From the germline J gene comes the end of the CDR3, since the read stops 3 residues before it. The chain employs TRBV2 and TRBJ2-7, with a possible D match to TRBD2 (6 bases). The CDR3 is 11 residues long. Germline lookup yields CDR1 SNHLY and CDR2 FYNNEI. Trimming took 7 bases from V and 6 from J, leaving 10 bases between them. CDR3 DNA (partial): TGTGCCAGCAATCAGGGAGGCGAG. This translates into CASNQGGE. The entire CDR3 sequence reads CASNQGGEQYF.

As to this clone: Read sequence stops 3 residues before the CDR3 end, and the germline J gene provides the missing end. This sample also contains other DNA sequences that code for the same CDR3. The chain combines TRBV2 with TRBJ1-3, with D possibly matching TRBD1 (6 bases). Per the germline V gene, CDR1 is SNHLY and CDR2 is FYNNEI. CDR3 length: 17 residues. Trimming left V 3 bases short and J 0 bases short, with 15 bases between. CDR3 residues: CASSDWAGDTSGNTIYF. The covered CDR3 bases are TGTGCCAGCAGTGATTGGGCAGGGGACACCTCTGGAAACACC.

As for this clone: The read falls 3 residues short of the CDR3 end, and the missing part is taken from the germline J gene. The chain couples TRBV5-1 to TRBJ2-3, with 10 bases lining up with TRBD2. The CDR3 consists of 15 residues. Germline loops: CDR1 SGHRS, CDR2 YFSETQ. Germline trimming cut 4 bases from V and 6 bases from J; bases unmatched to any gene: 8. CDR3 DNA, as far as it was read: TGCGCCAGCAGCGTGAGCGGGGGGGCCTCGGATACG. It translates to CASSVSGGASDT. The whole CDR3 is CASSVSGGASDTQYF.

A note on this clone: The CDR3 end is not reached by the read, which stops 3 residues before it; the germline J gene fills it in. This rearrangement joins TRBV20-1 to TRBJ2-4, with 7 bases aligning to TRBD1. The V gene's germline CDR1 is DFQATT and CDR2 SNEGSKA (reference sequence). The CDR3 contains 14 residues. The ends lost 6 bases at V and 2 bases at J; junction bases unmatched: 7. The CDR3 is CSARQGSSKNIQYF. The part of the CDR3 DNA that was read is TGCAGTGCCAGACAGGGTTCTTCCAAAAACATT.

Points on this clone: The DNA ends 3 residues before the CDR3 does, and the rest of the CDR3 is filled in from the germline J gene. This chain uses TRBV20-1 with TRBJ2-3, with unresolved D. Germline-derived CDR1 and CDR2 are DFQATT and SNEGSKA (reference sequence). The CDR3 runs 11 residues. The V end lost 7 bases, the J end lost 3 bases, and 8 bases lay between the germline ends. The DNA read from the CDR3 is TGCAGTGGCGTCGGGACAGATACG. It specifies CSGVGTDT. The whole CDR3 protein reads CSGVGTDTQYF.

Details on this clone: Read coverage stops 3 residues before the CDR3 terminus; the germline J gene supplies the remainder. This rearrangement joins TRBV7-9 to TRBJ2-1, with TRBD2 as a possible D gene (5 bases). V lost 2 bases and J 0 bases, leaving 8 bases between the germline ends. The CDR3 covers 15 residues. Germline CDR1 reads SEHNR; CDR2 reads FQNEAQ (reference sequence). The CDR3: CASSLRGDSYNEQFF. CDR3 DNA (partial): TGTGCCAGCAGCTTACGGGGAGACTCCTACAATGAG. Combining the CDR3 with reference TRBV7-9 and TRBJ2-1 gives the whole variable domain DTGVSQNPRHKITKRGQNVTFRCDPISEHNRLYWYRQTLGQGPEFLTYFQNEAQLEKSRLLSDRFSAERPKGSFSTLEIQRTEQGDSAMYLCASSLRGDSYNEQFFGPGTRLTVL.

As regards this clone: Read sequence stops 3 residues before the CDR3 end, and the germline J gene provides the missing end. The V and J genes are TRBV2 and TRBJ1-4, with 7 bases fitting TRBD1. The V segment lost 4 bases and the J segment 7 bases; nucleotides outside the gene matches: 6. Germline-derived CDR1 and CDR2 are SNHLY and FYNNEI. The CDR3 is 14 residues long. The CDR3 bases that were read are TGTGCCAGCAGTGTCAGGACAGGAGTTGAAAAA. Protein: CASSVRTGVEK. Given in full, the CDR3 is CASSVRTGVEKLFF.

Of note for this clone: The sequenced fragment ends 3 residues before the CDR3 boundary, so the rest is inferred from the germline J gene. The rearrangement uses TRBV20-1 and TRBJ2-1; 11 bases fit TRBD2. The length of the CDR3 is 17 residues. Germline assignment: CDR1 DFQATT and CDR2 SNEGSKA (reference sequence). J was trimmed by 2 bases and V by 7 bases; bases with no gene match: 13. The part of the CDR3 DNA that was read is TGCAGTGTAGGAGGGGCGGCTAGCGGGAGGCCCTACAATGAG. Translated, it gives CSVGGAASGRPYNE. The entire CDR3 reads CSVGGAASGRPYNEQFF.

With respect to this clone: Read sequence stops 3 residues before the CDR3 end, and the germline J gene provides the missing end. The chain is built from TRBV29-1 and TRBJ2-3, with D possibly TRBD2 on 5 matching bases. Trimming pared 1 base from V and 8 bases from J, leaving 10 bases between. The CDR3 is 12 residues long. Germline values: CDR1 SQVTM, CDR2 ANQGSEA. CDR3 DNA (partial): TGCAGCGTTGAAGGTAGCGCCAGTACG. Amino acids: CSVEGSAST. The entire CDR3 reads CSVEGSASTQYF.

Of note for this clone: The read stops 3 residues short of the end of the CDR3; the missing end is completed from the germline J gene. V usage is TRBV13 and J usage is TRBJ2-3; 16 bases fit TRBD2. There are 20 residues in the CDR3. From germline, CDR1 is PRHDT and CDR2 FYEKMQ (reference sequence). The CDR3 bases that were read are TGTGCCAGCACCTTCACCCCCGGGACTAGCGGGGGGGCGTACCAAGAGACG. It specifies CASTFTPGTSGGAYQET. In full, the CDR3 is CASTFTPGTSGGAYQETQYF. The complete variable domain, with remaining parts taken from reference TRBV13 and TRBJ2-3, reads AAGVIQSPRHLIKEKRETATLKCYPIPRHDTVYWYQQGPGQDPQFLISFYEKMQSDKGSIPDRFSAQQFSDYHSELNMSSLELGDSALYFCASTFTPGTSGGAYQETQYFGPGTRLTVL.

As for this clone: Read sequence stops 3 residues before the CDR3 end, and the germline J gene provides the missing end. The rearrangement uses TRBV5-4 and TRBJ2-2; possible D gene TRBD1, 5 bases. CDR3 size: 15 residues. The germline V gene encodes CDR1 SGHNT and CDR2 YYREEE (reference sequence). CDR3 protein: CASSLGGRENEKLFF. The CDR3 bases that were read are TGTGCCAGCAGCTTGGGCGGCAGGGAAAATGAAAAG.

Details on this clone: Read sequence stops 3 residues before the CDR3 end, and the germline J gene provides the missing end. This rearrangement joins TRBV7-3 to TRBJ2-2; D is tentatively TRBD1 or TRBD2 (5 bases each). Germline V gives CDR1 SGHTA, CDR2 FQGTGA. This CDR3 is built from 18 residues. Trimming took 5 bases from V and 0 from J, leaving 19 bases between them. CDR3 DNA, as far as it was read: TGTGCCAGCAGCAAGGGAGTGAGGGGCGCTCCGAACACCGGGGAG. Protein sequence: CASSKGVRGAPNTGE. The CDR3, in full, reads CASSKGVRGAPNTGELFF.

Turning to this clone: The missing CDR3 end, 3 residues past where the read stops, is filled in from the germline J gene. The genes are TRBV5-1 and TRBJ1-1; 7 positions match TRBD1. Trimming removed 5 bases from V and 4 bases from J; junction bases left unmatched: 5. The germline CDR1 and CDR2 sequences are SGHRS and YFSETQ. The CDR3 is 13 residues long. CDR3 protein: CASRSTGVTEAFF. Incomplete CDR3 DNA: TGCGCCAGCAGGTCCACAGGGGTCACTGAA.

A remark on this clone: The read gets to within 3 residues of the CDR3 end, and the germline J gene fills in the rest. This sequence joins TRBV6-2 or TRBV6-3 and TRBJ2-7; 9 bases map to TRBD1. The CDR3 loop spans 14 amino acids. V shed 4 bases and J 5 bases; nucleotides not matched to a gene: 6. Germline V gives CDR1 MNHEY, CDR2 SVGEGT. This chain's CDR3 is CASSFRDRVNEQYF. Incomplete CDR3 DNA: TGTGCCAGCAGTTTCCGGGACAGGGTTAACGAG.

Worth noting for this clone: Read sequence stops 3 residues before the CDR3 end, and the germline J gene provides the missing end. V and J are TRBV29-1 and TRBJ2-3; D remains ambiguous. Per germline, CDR1 SQVTM and CDR2 ANQGSEA. The CDR3 is 11 amino acids. V was shortened by 3 bases and J by 2 bases, with 3 bases between the two germline ends. CDR3 DNA (partial): TGCAGCGTTGACAACACAGATACG. This encodes CSVDNTDT. The entire CDR3 sequence reads CSVDNTDTQYF.

A word on this clone: The CDR3 is cut off 3 residues early in the read; its end comes from the germline J gene. V is TRBV7-2 and J is TRBJ2-3, with D unclear. Germline CDR1 is SGHTA and CDR2 is FQGNSA. The V and J ends lost 5 bases and 6 bases respectively, with 12 bases between them. The CDR3 loop spans 13 amino acids. The DNA read from the CDR3 is TGTGCCAGCAGCCCCCAGGTCTGGGATACG. Its translation: CASSPQVWDT. The entire CDR3 protein is CASSPQVWDTQYF. The full variable domain, with the rest looked up from reference TRBV7-2 and TRBJ2-3, is GAGVSQSPSNKVTEKGKDVELRCDPISGHTALYWYRQSLGQGLEFLIYFQGNSAPDKSGLPSDRFSAERTGGSVSTLTIQRTQQEDSAVYLCASSPQVWDTQYFGPGTRLTVL.

Comments on this clone: The CDR3 end falls 3 residues outside the read, so it is completed with the germline J gene. This chain connects TRBV7-9 to TRBJ1-1; 7 bases are a match to TRBD1. This CDR3 contains 15 residues. Trimming took 5 bases from V and 1 from J; bases not matched to a gene: 7. The germline gives CDR1 SEHNR, CDR2 FQNEAQ (reference sequence). The sequenced CDR3 bases are TGTGCCAGCAGCCCCCGGGACAGCTGGAACACTGAA. Translation: CASSPRDSWNTE. The full CDR3 sequence reads CASSPRDSWNTEAFF. The full variable domain, its missing parts supplied by reference TRBV7-9 and TRBJ1-1, is DTGVSQNPRHKITKRGQNVTFRCDPISEHNRLYWYRQTLGQGPEFLTYFQNEAQLEKSRLLSDRFSAERPKGSFSTLEIQRTEQGDSAMYLCASSPRDSWNTEAFFGQGTRLTVV.

Points on this clone: The CDR3 extends 3 residues past the end of the read, so its final part is completed from the germline J gene. V gene TRBV5-1 combines with J gene TRBJ2-7; TRBD1 is a possible D gene (6 bases). Looked up from germline, CDR1 is SGHRS and CDR2 is YFSETQ. The V end was cut by 1 base, the J end by 3 bases, with 14 bases between. This CDR3 is 15 amino acids long. The covered CDR3 bases are TGCGCCAGCAGCTTGAAGGCAGGGGCCCTCTACGAG. This encodes CASSLKAGALYE. The CDR3 in full is CASSLKAGALYEQYF.

For this clone: The read halts 3 residues ahead of the CDR3 end, with the missing end drawn from the germline J gene. The V gene is TRBV19, the J gene TRBJ2-6; D gene uncertain. The V gene lost 5 bases and the J gene lost 1 base, with 12 bases spanning the gap. The CDR3 runs to 16 residues. Germline CDR1 is LNHDA and CDR2 is SQIVND (reference sequence). The sequenced CDR3 bases are TGTGCCAGTAGTGCACTCAGGAGTTCTGGGGCCAACGTC. Protein: CASSALRSSGANV. In full, the CDR3 reads CASSALRSSGANVLTF.

With respect to this clone: The observed sequence ends 3 residues before the CDR3 terminus, with the missing tail filled in from the germline J gene. This chain connects TRBV10-1 to TRBJ2-1, with 9 bases aligning to TRBD2. The germline CDR1 and CDR2 sequences are WNHNN and SYGVQD (reference sequence). The CDR3 covers 16 residues. After removal of 4 bases from V and 5 bases from J, the junction contained 9 bases not matched to a gene. CDR3 protein: CASSASGGPRDNEQFF. The sequenced part of the CDR3 DNA is TGCGCCAGCAGTGCGAGCGGGGGGCCCCGGGACAATGAG.

As regards this clone: With the read ending 3 residues before the CDR3 end, the germline J gene is used to fill in that end. This rearrangement joins TRBV28 to TRBJ2-1; 12 bases are a match to TRBD2. V shed 4 bases and J 4 bases; nucleotides not matched to a gene: 5. Germline values: CDR1 MDHEN, CDR2 SYDVKM. The length of the CDR3 is 16 residues. The covered CDR3 bases are TGTGCCAGCAGTTCATCTAGCGGGGGGGTATACAATGAG. It translates to CASSSSSGGVYNE. The whole CDR3 sequence is CASSSSSGGVYNEQFF.

As to this clone: The read halts 3 residues ahead of the CDR3 end, with the missing end drawn from the germline J gene. V and J are TRBV5-1 and TRBJ1-1, with D possibly matching TRBD1 (5 bases). This CDR3 spans 14 amino acids. Trimming left V 4 bases short and J 0 bases short, with 10 bases between. Per germline, CDR1 SGHRS and CDR2 YFSETQ. The DNA read from the CDR3 is TGCGCCAGCAGCGGGGGACTTTTGAACACTGAA. Amino acid sequence: CASSGGLLNTE. The CDR3 in its entirety is CASSGGLLNTEAFF.

With respect to this clone: Sequencing ends 3 residues short of the CDR3 end; the germline J gene provides the rest. J is TRBJ1-1 and V is TRBV29-1; TRBD1 is a possible D gene (6 bases). Germline values: CDR1 SQVTM, CDR2 ANQGSEA. The CDR3 is 12 amino acids. Trimming pared 5 bases from V and 0 bases from J, leaving 7 bases between. The part of the CDR3 DNA that was read is TGCAGCGTTAGACAGGTGAACACTGAA. Translated, it gives CSVRQVNTE. The whole CDR3 protein reads CSVRQVNTEAFF. Full variable domain (outside the CDR3, taken from reference TRBV29-1 and TRBJ1-1): SAVISQKPSRDICQRGTSLTIQCQVDSQVTMMFWYRQQPGQSLTLIATANQGSEATYESGFVIDKFPISRPNLTFSTLTVSNMSPEDSSIYLCSVRQVNTEAFFGQGTRLTVV.

Turning to this clone: The read ends 3 residues shy of where the CDR3 ends; the end is completed using the germline J gene. This sample includes further DNA sequences coding for the same CDR3. The V gene is TRBV7-6, the J gene TRBJ1-3; TRBD1 might be the D (6 bases). Per germline, CDR1 SGHVS and CDR2 FNYEAQ. V was pared by 4 bases and J by 0 bases, with 13 bases between. The length of the CDR3 is 16 residues. Partial CDR3 DNA: TGTGCCAGCAGCTCCCTGACAGGCCTCTCTGGAAACACC. Translated, it gives CASSSLTGLSGNT. The entire CDR3 protein is CASSSLTGLSGNTIYF.